This TCR beta chain originates from a study of CD8 T cells in ankylosing spondylitis. A quantitative 5'-RACE method, one with molecular barcodes, was used to make TCR beta libraries. TCRdb redid the calling of the 5' RACE reads with MiXCR, one entry per CDR3 protein. The data show approximately 35,000 distinct CDR3 sequences, with approximately 9.9% seen just once and 20% held by the top ten. This clonotype was recorded many times. Its matching antigen is unknown. Findings of the study overall: Matched ankylosing spondylitis synovial fluid reportedly contained a significantly enriched population of disease-linked clones. Disease-associated clonotypes exhibited CD8+ identity and were relatively infrequent in peripheral blood. Roughly 8 highly homologous variants made up a TCR beta motif that seemed to typify ankylosing spondylitis blood.

The sequenced sample consisted of synovial fluid, either unsorted or a sorted T cell fraction (not recorded which). This TCR was sampled from a male donor with ankylosing spondylitis.

The CDR3 sequence: CASRRTGRNQPQHF. The CDR3 DNA reads TGTGCCAGCAGAAGGACAGGGCGCAATCAGCCCCAGCATTTT. The rearrangement joins TRBV6-1 to TRBJ1-5; 8 nucleotides agree with TRBD1. Germline lookup yields CDR1 MNHNS and CDR2 SASEGT. This CDR3 is 14 amino acids long. V shed 6 bases and J 2 bases; nucleotides not matched to a gene: 3.